This T cell receptor beta chain was captured by sequencing in a study of OX40 agonist ivuxolimab in advanced cancers. Whole-study context: Head and neck, renal cell, melanoma or hepatocellular carcinoma were the cancers that dose-escalation patients had. General study points: Also showing low normalized T-cell clonal expansion were some of the nonresponders. The study found among the lowest clonal expansion in partial responders at 0.1-3.0 mg/kg.

With respect to this clone: The antigen is undetermined.

Only in-frame clones appear in the TCRdb table, and some are missing; sequencing was by immunoSEQ multiplex PCR. The table records roughly 15,000 clones, roughly four fifths of them present only once. V lost 6 bases to trimming and J lost 6 bases, with 15 bases between them. The CDR3 loop spans 13 amino acids. Germline CDR1 reads MNHEY; CDR2 reads SMNVEV (reference sequence). Sequenced material: CD4+ or CD8+ T cells sorted from blood, taken in a trial of the OX40 agonist ivuxolimab. The receptor's source is an adult with an advanced solid tumor such as melanoma, head and neck, liver or kidney cancer. This chain connects TRBV27 to TRBJ2-7, with D unclear. CDR3 in amino acids: CASSNRALTEQYF. The DNA for the CDR3 is TGTGCCAGCAGCAACCGGGCCCTCACCGAGCAGTACTTC.